The T cell receptor (beta chain) under discussion was sequenced for a study of T cell responses to AZD1222 COVID-19 vaccine. Study-level results: Just 5 to 7 AZD1222 recipients were seropositive at baseline.

Profiled with immunoSEQ multiplex PCR; TCRdb holds only in-frame clones, not every one. The sample holds 150,000 to 200,000 clones, 90% seen once. The CDR3 contains 14 residues. With 5 bases clipped from V and 4 bases from J, the junction kept 4 bases outside the gene matches. The germline V gene encodes CDR1 SGHTA and CDR2 FQGNSA. Comment on this clone: Its specificity is not known.

The clonotype comes from an adult who received the AZD1222 COVID-19 vaccine. Here the sequenced sample was peripheral blood, taken 28 days after the second AZD1222 dose. V usage is TRBV7-2 and J usage is TRBJ1-5, with TRBD1 matching 8 bases. Here the CDR3 reads CASSLQGGNQPQHF. In DNA form, the CDR3 reads TGTGCCAGCAGCCTACAGGGGGGTAATCAGCCCCAGCATTTT. Complete variable domain (other parts from reference TRBV7-2 and TRBJ1-5): GAGVSQSPSNKVTEKGKDVELRCDPISGHTALYWYRQSLGQGLEFLIYFQGNSAPDKSGLPSDRFSAERTGGSVSTLTIQRTQQEDSAVYLCASSLQGGNQPQHFGDGTRLSIL.